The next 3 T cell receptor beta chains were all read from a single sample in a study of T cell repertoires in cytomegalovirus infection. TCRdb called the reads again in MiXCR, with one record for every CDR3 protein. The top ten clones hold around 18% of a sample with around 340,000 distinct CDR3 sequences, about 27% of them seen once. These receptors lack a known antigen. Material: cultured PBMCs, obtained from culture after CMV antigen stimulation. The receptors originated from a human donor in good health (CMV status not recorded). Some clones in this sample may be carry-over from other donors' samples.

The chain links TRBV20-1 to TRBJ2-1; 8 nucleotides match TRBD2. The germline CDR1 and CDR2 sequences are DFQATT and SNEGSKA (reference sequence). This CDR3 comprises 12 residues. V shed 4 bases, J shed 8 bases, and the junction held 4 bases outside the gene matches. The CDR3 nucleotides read TGCAGTGCTATCGGGGGGGGGGATGAGCAGTTCTTC. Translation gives CSAIGGGDEQFF.

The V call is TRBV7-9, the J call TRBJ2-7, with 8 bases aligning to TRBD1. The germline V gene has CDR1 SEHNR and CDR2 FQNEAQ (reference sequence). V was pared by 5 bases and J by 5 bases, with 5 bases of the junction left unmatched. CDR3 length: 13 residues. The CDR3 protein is CASSKTGANEQYF. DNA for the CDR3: TGTGCCAGCAGCAAGACAGGGGCCAACGAGCAGTACTTC.

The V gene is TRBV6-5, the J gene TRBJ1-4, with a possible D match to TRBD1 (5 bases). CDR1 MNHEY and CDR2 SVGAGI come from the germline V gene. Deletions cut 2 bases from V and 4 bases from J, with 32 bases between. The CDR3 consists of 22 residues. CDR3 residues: CASSYQVPFDSTPTGGNEKLFF. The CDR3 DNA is TGTGCCAGCAGTTACCAAGTTCCCTTTGACAGCACCCCCACCGGTGGTAATGAAAAACTGTTTTTT.